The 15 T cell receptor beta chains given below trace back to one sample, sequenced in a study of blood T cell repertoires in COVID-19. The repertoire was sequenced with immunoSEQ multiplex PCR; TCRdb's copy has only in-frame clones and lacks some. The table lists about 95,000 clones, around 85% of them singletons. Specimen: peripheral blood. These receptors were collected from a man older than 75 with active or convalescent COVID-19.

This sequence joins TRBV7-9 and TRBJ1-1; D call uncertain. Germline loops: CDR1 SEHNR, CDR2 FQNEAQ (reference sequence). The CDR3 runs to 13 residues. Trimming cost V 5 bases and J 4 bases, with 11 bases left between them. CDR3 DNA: TGTGCCAGCAGCCCCCGACGCGGCACTGAAGCTTTCTTT. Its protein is CASSPRRGTEAFF.

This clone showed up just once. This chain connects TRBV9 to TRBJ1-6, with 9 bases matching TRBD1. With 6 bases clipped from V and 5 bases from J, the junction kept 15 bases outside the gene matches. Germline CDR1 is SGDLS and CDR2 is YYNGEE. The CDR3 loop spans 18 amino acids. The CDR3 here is CASTPGQGTPVNNSPLHF. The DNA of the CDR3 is TGTGCCAGCACGCCCGGACAGGGGACGCCCGTCAATAATTCACCCCTCCACTTT.

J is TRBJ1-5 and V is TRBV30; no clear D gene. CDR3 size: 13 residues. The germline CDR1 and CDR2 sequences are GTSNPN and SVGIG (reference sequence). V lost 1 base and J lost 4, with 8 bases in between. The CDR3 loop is CAWSGGINQPQHF. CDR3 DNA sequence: TGTGCCTGGAGTGGAGGGATAAATCAGCCCCAGCATTTT.

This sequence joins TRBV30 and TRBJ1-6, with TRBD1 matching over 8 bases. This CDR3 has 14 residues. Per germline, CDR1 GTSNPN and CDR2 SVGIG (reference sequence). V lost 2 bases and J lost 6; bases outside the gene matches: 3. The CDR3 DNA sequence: TGTGCCTGGAGTAGGACAGGGCCTAATTCACCCCTCCACTTT. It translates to CAWSRTGPNSPLHF.

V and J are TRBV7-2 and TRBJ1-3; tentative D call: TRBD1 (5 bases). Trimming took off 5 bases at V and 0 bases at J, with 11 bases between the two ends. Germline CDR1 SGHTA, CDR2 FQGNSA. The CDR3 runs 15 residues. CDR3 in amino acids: CASSPRTSSGNTIYF. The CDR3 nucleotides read TGTGCCAGCAGCCCGAGGACAAGCTCTGGAAACACCATATATTTT.

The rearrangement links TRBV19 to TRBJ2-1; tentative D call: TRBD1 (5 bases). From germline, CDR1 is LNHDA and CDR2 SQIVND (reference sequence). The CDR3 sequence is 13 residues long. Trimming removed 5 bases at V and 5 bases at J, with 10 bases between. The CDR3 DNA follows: TGTGCCAGTAGTGTTATACAGGACAATGAGCAGTTCTTC. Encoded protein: CASSVIQDNEQFF.

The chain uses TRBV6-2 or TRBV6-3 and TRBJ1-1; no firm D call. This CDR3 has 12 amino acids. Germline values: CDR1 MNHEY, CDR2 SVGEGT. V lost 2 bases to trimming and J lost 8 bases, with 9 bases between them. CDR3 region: CASSYNQREAFF. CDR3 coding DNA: TGTGCCAGCAGTTACAACCAACGGGAAGCTTTCTTT.

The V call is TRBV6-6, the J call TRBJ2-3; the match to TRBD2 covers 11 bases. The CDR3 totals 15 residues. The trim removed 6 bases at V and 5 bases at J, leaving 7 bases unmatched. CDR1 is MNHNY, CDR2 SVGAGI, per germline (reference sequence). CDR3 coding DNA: TGTGCCAGCAGCCGATTAGCGGGGGGGCTAGATACGCAGTATTTT. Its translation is CASSRLAGGLDTQYF.

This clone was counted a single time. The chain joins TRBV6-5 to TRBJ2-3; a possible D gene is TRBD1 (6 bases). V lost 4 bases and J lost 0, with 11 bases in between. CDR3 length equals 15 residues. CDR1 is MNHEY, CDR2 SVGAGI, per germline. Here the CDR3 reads CASSLGAASTDTQYF. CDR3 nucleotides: TGTGCCAGCAGTTTGGGGGCGGCTAGCACAGATACGCAGTATTTT.

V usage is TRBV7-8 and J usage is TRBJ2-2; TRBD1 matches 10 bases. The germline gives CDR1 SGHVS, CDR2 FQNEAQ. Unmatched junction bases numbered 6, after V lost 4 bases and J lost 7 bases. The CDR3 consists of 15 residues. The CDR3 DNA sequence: TGTGCCAGCAGCTCGGGGACAGGGGTCCTCGGGGAGCTGTTTTTT. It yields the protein CASSSGTGVLGELFF.

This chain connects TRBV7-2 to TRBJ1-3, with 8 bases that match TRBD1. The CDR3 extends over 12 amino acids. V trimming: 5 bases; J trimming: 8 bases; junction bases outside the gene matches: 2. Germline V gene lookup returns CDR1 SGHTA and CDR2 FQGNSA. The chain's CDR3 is CASSGQGYTIYF. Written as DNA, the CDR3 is TGTGCCAGCAGCGGACAGGGCTACACCATATATTTT.

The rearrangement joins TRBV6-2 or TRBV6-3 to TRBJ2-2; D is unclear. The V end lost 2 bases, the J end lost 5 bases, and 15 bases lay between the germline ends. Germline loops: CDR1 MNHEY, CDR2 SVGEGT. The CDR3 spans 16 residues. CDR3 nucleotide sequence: TGTGCCAGCAGTTACCCCACGGTCAAAAAAACCGGGGAGCTGTTTTTT. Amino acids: CASSYPTVKKTGELFF.

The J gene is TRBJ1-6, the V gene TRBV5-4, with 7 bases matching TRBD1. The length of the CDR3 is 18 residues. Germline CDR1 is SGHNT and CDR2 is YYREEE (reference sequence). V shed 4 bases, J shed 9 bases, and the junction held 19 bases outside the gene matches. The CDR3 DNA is TGTGCCAGCAGCCAAGACCCAAATTCTGGGAACAGGGGTTCACCCCTCCACTTT. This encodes CASSQDPNSGNRGSPLHF.

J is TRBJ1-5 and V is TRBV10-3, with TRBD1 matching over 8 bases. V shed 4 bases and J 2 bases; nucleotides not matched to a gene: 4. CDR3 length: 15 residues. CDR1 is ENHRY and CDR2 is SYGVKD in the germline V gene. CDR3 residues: CAISAQQGGNQPQHF. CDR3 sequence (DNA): TGTGCCATCAGTGCCCAACAGGGGGGCAATCAGCCCCAGCATTTT.

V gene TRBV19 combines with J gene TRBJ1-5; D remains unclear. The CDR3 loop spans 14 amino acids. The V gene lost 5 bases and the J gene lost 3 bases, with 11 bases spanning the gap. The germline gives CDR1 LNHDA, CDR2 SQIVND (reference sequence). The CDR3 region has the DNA TGTGCCAGTAGTTGGACGGACTCCAATCAGCCCCAGCATTTT. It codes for CASSWTDSNQPQHF.